This entry lists 30 T cell receptor beta chains sequenced from one sample in a study of T cell responses to AZD1222 COVID-19 vaccine (dated by TCRdb to the early 2020s). Libraries were prepared through the immunoSEQ multiplex PCR assay. In its TCRdb copy, this immuneACCESS table keeps in-frame sequences only and misses some clones. Where compared with another copy, unresolved V genes explain less than half of these, and the others have no known cause. The sample includes around 100,000 clones, with 80% to 90% observed a single time. The biggest ten clones account for 4% to 4.5% of the sample. The time point label corresponds to: baseline before first vaccination. The sample's treatment or condition, from its label and the paper: meningococcal conjugate vaccine given as trial control. Sequences were derived from peripheral blood, sampled on day 0 of MenACWY control vaccination. The source of these receptors is an adult in good health.

Only a few counts were recorded for this clone. This rearrangement joins TRBV28 to TRBJ2-3; D gene ambiguous. CDR1 is MDHEN, CDR2 SYDVKM, per germline. This CDR3 contains 12 residues. V was pared by 5 bases and J by 7 bases, with 10 bases between. The CDR3 here is CASSPPGNTQYF. CDR3 sequence (DNA): TGTGCCAGCAGTCCCCCCGGTAATACGCAGTATTTT.

This sequence joins TRBV3-1 (or the pseudogene TRBV3-2) and TRBJ1-1, with a possible D match to TRBD1 (5 bases). Germline CDR1 and CDR2: LGHDT and YNNKEL (reference sequence). V shed 2 bases and J shed 6 bases, with 25 bases lying between them. This CDR3 comprises 18 residues. CDR3 residues: CASSQYEGSGEPLSEAFF. The CDR3 DNA follows: TGTGCCAGCAGCCAATATGAGGGGTCTGGGGAACCACTATCTGAAGCTTTCTTT.

This clone was detected once. This chain uses TRBV9 with TRBJ1-1; the D is unclear. Germline CDR1 reads SGDLS; CDR2 reads YYNGEE. The CDR3 sequence is 14 residues long. With 0 bases removed from V and 0 bases from J, the gap between germline ends came to 6 bases. The CDR3 nucleotides are TGTGCCAGCAGCGTAGCTCCAGTGAACACTGAAGCTTTCTTT. Translated: CASSVAPVNTEAFF.

The chain recombines TRBV27 with TRBJ2-5, with 9 bases identical to TRBD1. V shed 2 bases and J 5 bases; nucleotides not matched to a gene: 3. This CDR3 comprises 14 residues. In germline, CDR1 is MNHEY, CDR2 SMNVEV (reference sequence). The chain's CDR3 is CASSLGTGLETQYF. CDR3 nucleotides: TGTGCCAGCAGTTTAGGGACAGGGTTGGAGACCCAGTACTTC.

V usage is TRBV30 and J usage is TRBJ2-2, with D hard to call. Germline lookup yields CDR1 GTSNPN and CDR2 SVGIG (reference sequence). Deletions cut 3 bases from V and 5 bases from J, with 16 bases between. The CDR3 has 15 residues. CDR3 sequence (DNA): TGTGCCTGGAGACGAGGTCGGGTATCTACCGGGGAGCTGTTTTTT. Amino acids: CAWRRGRVSTGELFF.

The chain employs TRBV11-3 and TRBJ2-7, with D unresolved. Germline CDR1 SGHNT, CDR2 YENEEA. The V and J ends lost 5 bases and 2 bases respectively, with 13 bases between them. The CDR3 length is 14 residues. The CDR3 protein is CASSPGPSPYEQYF. The CDR3 DNA is TGTGCCAGCAGCCCCGGGCCCTCTCCCTACGAGCAGTACTTC. The entire variable domain, with the rest obtained from reference TRBV11-3 and TRBJ2-7, is as follows: EAGVVQSPRYKIIEKKQPVAFWCNPISGHNTLYWYLQNLGQGPELLIRYENEEAVDDSQLPKDRFSAERLKGVDSTLKIQPAELGDSAVYLCASSPGPSPYEQYFGPGTRLTVT.

The genes are TRBV7-2 and TRBJ2-1, with unresolved D. Germline V gene sequence: CDR1 SGHTA, CDR2 FQGNSA. The CDR3 is 15 residues long. Between the trimmed V and J ends, which lost 1 base and 11 bases, there was a span of 18 bases. The CDR3 here is CASSLGSGLEAQQFF. CDR3 in DNA: TGTGCCAGCAGCTTAGGATCTGGTTTAGAGGCCCAGCAGTTCTTC.

This clone appeared once. The chain is built from TRBV9 and TRBJ1-2; D gene ambiguous. Germline assignment: CDR1 SGDLS and CDR2 YYNGEE. Trimming removed 0 bases from V and 6 bases from J, with 9 bases in between. This CDR3 region has 13 residues. CDR3 nucleotides: TGTGCCAGCAGCGTAGACACGGGTAATGGCTACACCTTC. Encoded protein: CASSVDTGNGYTF. Variable domain in full (rest from reference TRBV9 and TRBJ1-2): DSGVTQTPKHLITATGQRVTLRCSPRSGDLSVYWYQQSLDQGLQFLIQYYNGEERAKGNILERFSAQQFPDLHSELNLSSLELGDSALYFCASSVDTGNGYTFGSGTRLTVV.

The chain carries TRBV5-6 and TRBJ1-2; D is ambiguous. In germline, CDR1 is SGHDT, CDR2 YYEEEE. This CDR3 comprises 12 residues. Trimming took 5 bases from V and 4 from J, leaving 9 bases between them. This CDR3 is CASSSYSYGYTF. DNA of the CDR3: TGTGCCAGCAGTTCCTATAGCTATGGCTACACCTTC. The full variable domain, with the rest looked up from reference TRBV5-6 and TRBJ1-2, is DAGVTQSPTHLIKTRGQQVTLRCSPKSGHDTVSWYQQALGQGPQFIFQYYEEEERQRGNFPDRFSGHQFPNYSSELNVNALLLGDSALYLCASSSYSYGYTFGSGTRLTVV.

The CDR3 DNA reads as TGCGCCAGCAGCTCGGGGGCTGGAGATACGCAGTATTTT. Translation gives CASSSGAGDTQYF. V and J are TRBV5-1 and TRBJ2-3; D tentatively fits TRBD1 or TRBD2 (6 bases each). Germline V lookup: CDR1 SGHRS, CDR2 YFSETQ. V shed 3 bases and J shed 5 bases, with 10 bases lying between them. This CDR3 region has 13 residues.

The genes are TRBV9 and TRBJ1-2; TRBD1 agrees at 10 bases. The ends lost 0 bases at V and 4 bases at J; junction bases unmatched: 0. Germline loops: CDR1 SGDLS, CDR2 YYNGEE. The CDR3 runs 14 residues. As DNA, the CDR3 is TGTGCCAGCAGCGTAGGACAGGGGGCCTATGGCTACACCTTC. Protein sequence: CASSVGQGAYGYTF.

The chain combines TRBV4-2 with TRBJ1-1; TRBD1 matches 9 bases. From germline, CDR1 is LGHNA and CDR2 YNFKEQ. The CDR3 covers 15 residues. Trimming cost V 0 bases and J 11 bases; bases outside gene matches: 10. The CDR3: CASSQDPETGGAAFF. For the CDR3, the DNA is TGTGCCAGCAGCCAAGATCCCGAGACAGGGGGAGCTGCTTTCTTT.

This clone was seen once. The chain carries TRBV5-1 and TRBJ2-2; D is perhaps TRBD1 (6 bases). From germline, CDR1 is SGHRS and CDR2 YFSETQ. Trimming removed 4 bases at V and 4 bases at J, with 8 bases between. The CDR3 covers 13 residues. CDR3 residues: CASSTGSTGELFF. The CDR3 DNA reads TGCGCCAGCAGCACAGGGTCCACCGGGGAGCTGTTTTTT. The full variable domain, its missing parts supplied by reference TRBV5-1 and TRBJ2-2, is KAGVTQTPRYLIKTRGQQVTLSCSPISGHRSVSWYQQTPGQGLQFLFEYFSETQRNKGNFPGRFSGRQFSNSRSEMNVSTLELGDSALYLCASSTGSTGELFFGEGSRLTVL.

The chain couples TRBV2 to TRBJ1-1; D is possibly TRBD1 (5 bases). The length of the CDR3 is 13 residues. The V gene lost 7 bases and the J gene lost 1 base, with 10 bases spanning the gap. In germline, CDR1 is SNHLY, CDR2 FYNNEI. The DNA for the CDR3 is TGTGCCAGCACCCTCGGACAGAACACTGAAGCTTTCTTT. This translates into CASTLGQNTEAFF. Full variable domain (missing parts from reference TRBV2 and TRBJ1-1): EPEVTQTPSHQVTQMGQEVILRCVPISNHLYFYWYRQILGQKVEFLVSFYNNEISEKSEIFDDQFSVERPDGSNFTLKIRSTKLEDSAMYFCASTLGQNTEAFFGQGTRLTVV.

V and J are TRBV7-2 and TRBJ1-2; D is ambiguous. CDR1 SGHTA and CDR2 FQGNSA come from the germline V gene. The CDR3 runs to 16 residues. With 0 bases removed from V and 4 bases from J, the gap between germline ends came to 15 bases. CDR3 DNA sequence: TGTGCCAGCAGCTTAGCTCGCTCTAAGCATCGCTATGGCTACACCTTC. This encodes CASSLARSKHRYGYTF.

This rearrangement joins TRBV5-1 to TRBJ1-4; 8 bases line up with TRBD1. The junction had 3 bases not matched to a gene; V was cut back by 1 base and J by 4 bases. CDR3 length equals 15 residues. Germline-derived CDR1 and CDR2 are SGHRS and YFSETQ. CDR3 sequence (DNA): TGCGCCAGCAGCTTGCTACAGGGGGGTAATGAAAAACTGTTTTTT. Translated: CASSLLQGGNEKLFF.

The chain uses TRBV7-9 and TRBJ2-1; the D call may be TRBD1 or TRBD2 (5 bases each). Trimming pared 1 base from V and 2 bases from J, leaving 12 bases between. This CDR3 region has 16 residues. In germline, CDR1 is SEHNR, CDR2 FQNEAQ (reference sequence). The CDR3 sequence: CASSLGTRGPYNEQFF. As DNA, the CDR3 is TGTGCCAGCAGCTTAGGGACAAGGGGACCCTACAATGAGCAGTTCTTC. The full variable domain, its missing parts supplied by reference TRBV7-9 and TRBJ2-1, is DTGVSQNPRHKITKRGQNVTFRCDPISEHNRLYWYRQTLGQGPEFLTYFQNEAQLEKSRLLSDRFSAERPKGSFSTLEIQRTEQGDSAMYLCASSLGTRGPYNEQFFGPGTRLTVL.

The CDR3 coding sequence is TGTGCCAGTAGTACCCGGGACAGACAGCCCCAGCATTTT. It encodes CASSTRDRQPQHF. This chain uses TRBV19 with TRBJ1-5; the match to TRBD1 covers 7 bases. CDR1 and CDR2 from the germline V gene are LNHDA and SQIVND (reference sequence). V lost 4 bases, J lost 7 bases, and 4 bases stayed unmatched. The CDR3 covers 13 residues.

This clone was seen a single time. The rearrangement joins TRBV19 to TRBJ1-2, with D perhaps TRBD1 (6 bases). Trimming took off 4 bases at V and 2 bases at J, with 17 bases between the two ends. The CDR3 spans 16 residues. CDR1 is LNHDA, CDR2 SQIVND, per germline (reference sequence). The CDR3 loop is CASSTPPTGVNYGYTF. The CDR3 DNA reads TGTGCCAGTAGTACCCCGCCGACAGGCGTAAACTATGGCTACACCTTC.

V gene TRBV5-5 combines with J gene TRBJ1-5; D is perhaps TRBD1 (5 bases). Germline assignment: CDR1 SGHKS and CDR2 YYEKEE (reference sequence). CDR3 size: 15 residues. V was shortened by 4 bases and J by 4 bases, with 15 bases between the two germline ends. CDR3 protein: CASSMGPSVNQPQHF. CDR3 DNA: TGTGCCAGCAGCATGGGACCTTCTGTAAATCAGCCCCAGCATTTT.

The gene calls are TRBV5-1 and TRBJ1-2; 7 nucleotides match TRBD1. This CDR3 is built from 13 residues. V trimming: 2 bases; J trimming: 6 bases; junction bases outside the gene matches: 4. The germline V gene has CDR1 SGHRS and CDR2 YFSETQ. DNA of the CDR3: TGCGCCAGCAGCTTACAGGGGACGGATGGCTACACCTTC. Encoded protein: CASSLQGTDGYTF.

This clone appeared a few times. The V gene is TRBV18, the J gene TRBJ2-1, with TRBD2 matching over 7 bases. Unmatched junction bases numbered 10, after V lost 3 bases and J lost 2 bases. This CDR3 has 17 amino acids. The germline CDR1 and CDR2 sequences are KGHSH and LQKENI. The DNA of the CDR3 is TGTGCCAGCTCACCCCGAGGGGAGGGGAGCGCCTACAATGAGCAGTTCTTC. The encoded protein is CASSPRGEGSAYNEQFF.

This clone has more than one count but fewer than ten. This sequence joins TRBV15 and TRBJ2-3; D ambiguous. Germline V gene lookup returns CDR1 LNHNV and CDR2 YYDKDF (reference sequence). This CDR3 spans 15 amino acids. Between the trimmed V and J ends, which lost 5 bases and 2 bases, there was a span of 14 bases. The CDR3 protein is CATSSLLGATDTQYF. For the CDR3, the DNA is TGTGCCACCAGCTCCCTGCTTGGCGCCACAGATACGCAGTATTTT.

This chain links TRBV6-1 with TRBJ2-2; unclear D gene. CDR3 length: 12 residues. From germline, CDR1 is MNHNS and CDR2 SASEGT. V lost 0 bases and J 9 bases, leaving 5 bases between the germline ends. The CDR3 coding sequence is TGTGCCAGCAGTGAAGCGCGTCGGGAGCTGTTTTTT. This encodes CASSEARRELFF.

The chain uses TRBV5-4 and TRBJ2-7; TRBD2 is a possible D gene (6 bases). This CDR3 is built from 15 residues. The germline V gene encodes CDR1 SGHNT and CDR2 YYREEE (reference sequence). V gave up 3 bases and J gave up 2 bases, with 15 bases separating them. CDR3 region: CASSSPGRGTYEQYF. CDR3 coding DNA: TGTGCCAGCAGCTCCCCAGGGCGGGGAACCTACGAGCAGTACTTC.

This clone was counted once. This sequence joins TRBV7-9 and TRBJ2-4, with 7 bases identical to TRBD2. J lost 3 bases, V lost 4 bases, and 3 bases had no gene match. This CDR3 contains 14 residues. The germline gives CDR1 SEHNR, CDR2 FQNEAQ (reference sequence). CDR3: CASSSPGGKNIQYF. CDR3 in DNA: TGTGCCAGCAGCTCCCCGGGAGGCAAAAACATTCAGTACTTC.

The chain links TRBV9 to TRBJ1-1; D call uncertain. The germline V gene has CDR1 SGDLS and CDR2 YYNGEE. There are 15 residues in the CDR3. V gave up 1 base and J gave up 6 bases, with 16 bases separating them. CDR3 DNA sequence: TGTGCCAGCAGCGTAAGTAACCCGGGCCACTCTGAAGCTTTCTTT. Residues: CASSVSNPGHSEAFF. Full variable domain (outside the CDR3, taken from reference TRBV9 and TRBJ1-1): DSGVTQTPKHLITATGQRVTLRCSPRSGDLSVYWYQQSLDQGLQFLIQYYNGEERAKGNILERFSAQQFPDLHSELNLSSLELGDSALYFCASSVSNPGHSEAFFGQGTRLTVV.

This chain connects TRBV29-1 to TRBJ1-2; no clear D gene. The length of the CDR3 is 11 residues. The ends were cut back, 6 bases at V and 5 bases at J, with 10 bases in the middle. Germline lookup yields CDR1 SQVTM and CDR2 ANQGSEA. CDR3 loop: CSVRGFYGYTF. The CDR3 nucleotides read TGCAGCGTACGGGGTTTTTATGGCTACACCTTC. The full variable domain, its missing parts supplied by reference TRBV29-1 and TRBJ1-2, is SAVISQKPSRDICQRGTSLTIQCQVDSQVTMMFWYRQQPGQSLTLIATANQGSEATYESGFVIDKFPISRPNLTFSTLTVSNMSPEDSSIYLCSVRGFYGYTFGSGTRLTVV.

This sequence joins TRBV18 and TRBJ1-4, with 7 nucleotides matching TRBD1. V gave up 5 bases and J gave up 8 bases; unmatched junction bases: 11. Germline values: CDR1 KGHSH, CDR2 LQKENI. The CDR3 covers 15 residues. The DNA of the CDR3 is TGTGCCAGCTCAAGGGGACAGCTGGCAGGAGAAAAACTGTTTTTT. Amino acids: CASSRGQLAGEKLFF.

The count of this clone is one. The rearrangement joins TRBV25-1 to TRBJ1-2; 7 bases fit TRBD1. Trimming removed 6 bases from V and 5 bases from J; junction bases left unmatched: 9. The CDR3 runs to 14 residues. Germline V lookup: CDR1 MGHDK, CDR2 SYGVNS. CDR3 region: CASREDRGLYGYTF. The CDR3 region has the DNA TGTGCCAGCAGGGAGGATAGGGGGCTATATGGCTACACCTTC.